Sequencing of this TCR beta chain was carried out in a study of T-cell reconstitution after alpha-beta-depleted transplantation in children (dated by TCRdb to about 2016). Study-wide context: The study quantitatively tracked T-cell immune reconstitution after TCRalphabeta/CD19-depleted allogeneic hematopoietic cell transplantation in children using TCR repertoire profiling.

CDR1 and CDR2, per the germline V gene, are SQVTM and ANQGSEA. The CDR3 starts with the cysteine, ends with the phenylalanine, and has 11 residues. CDR3 DNA is the only sequence kept; it has 33 bases, read in frame from the first base. Study-wide conclusions, independent of this receptor: Apparently early alphabetaT-cell count recovery about two months after transplant reportedly relied on only several hundred rapidly expanded clones derived from non-depleted graft cells. In some patients, the high TCRbeta diversity seen at day 60 was put down to recipient T cells and intrathymic progenitors that had survived conditioning. The frequencies of hyperexpanded clones fell over the following months, and after one year, T-cell counts and TCRbeta diversity were mostly attributed to newly produced T cells.

This clonotype was detected many times. Its target antigen remains unknown. Base-call qualities are not available, and no considerably larger clone is one nucleotide away. The sample's treatment or condition, from its label and the paper: allogeneic hematopoietic cell transplantation with graft depleted of TCRalphabeta T cells and CD19 B cells. TCRalphabeta/CD19-depleted allogeneic hematopoietic cell grafts were given to the transplant recipients, all of whom were children. Library preparation used PCR. The sequencing machine was an Illumina HiSeq 2500. To normalize quantification of the TCRbeta repertoire, the TCR libraries were built with molecular barcoding that relied on unique molecular identifiers. The raw public reads went through TCRdb reprocessing: fastp at Q25, MiXCR clone calling, in-frame beta chains kept. Each CDR3 protein gets just one entry, which takes the most common genes and DNA from the rows behind it. The sample table lists 550,000 to 600,000 distinct CDR3 sequences, roughly 23% of them with a count of one. The ten largest clones represent about 14% of the sample.

The V gene is TRBV29-1 and the J gene is TRBJ1-2; tentative D gene TRBD1, with 6 bases matching. Sequences were derived from PBMCs, mostly from graft donor cells, sampled 360 days after TCRalphabeta/CD19-depleted stem cell transplant. The source of this sequence is a boy under three years old who had a stem cell transplant for acute myeloid leukemia, so the T cells may come from the graft donor. CDR3 region: CSGTSNYGYTF. At the DNA level, the sequence is TGCAGTGGGACAAGTAACTATGGCTACACCTTC.